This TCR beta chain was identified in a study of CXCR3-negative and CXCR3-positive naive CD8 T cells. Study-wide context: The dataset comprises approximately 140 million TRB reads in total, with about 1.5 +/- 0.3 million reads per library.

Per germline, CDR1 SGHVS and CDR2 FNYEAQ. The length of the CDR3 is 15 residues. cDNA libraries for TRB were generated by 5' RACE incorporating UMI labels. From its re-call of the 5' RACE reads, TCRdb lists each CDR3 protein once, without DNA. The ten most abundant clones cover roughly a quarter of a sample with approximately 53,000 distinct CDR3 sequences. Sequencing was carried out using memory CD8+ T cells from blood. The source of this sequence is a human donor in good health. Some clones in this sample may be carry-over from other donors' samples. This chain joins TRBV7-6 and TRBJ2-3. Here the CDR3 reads CASSLSVVDTDTQYF.